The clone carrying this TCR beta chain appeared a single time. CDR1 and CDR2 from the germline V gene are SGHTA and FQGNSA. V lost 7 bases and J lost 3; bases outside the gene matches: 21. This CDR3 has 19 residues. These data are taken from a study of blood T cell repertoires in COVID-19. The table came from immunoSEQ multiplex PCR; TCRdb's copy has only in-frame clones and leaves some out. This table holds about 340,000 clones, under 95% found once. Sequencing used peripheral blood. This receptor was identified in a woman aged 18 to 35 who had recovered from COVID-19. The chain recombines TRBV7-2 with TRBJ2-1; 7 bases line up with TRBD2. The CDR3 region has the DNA TGTGCCAGCAACCCATCCGGGGTGGTGTCTAGCGGACTCTACAATGAGCAGTTCTTC. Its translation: CASNPSGVVSSGLYNEQFF.